The 26 T cell receptor beta chains below come from one sample, sequenced in a study of T cell responses to AZD1222 COVID-19 vaccine. Method: immunoSEQ multiplex PCR; TCRdb's copy keeps in-frame clones and lacks some. The sample contains 110,000 to 150,000 clones, under 95% of which appear only once. This sample comprised peripheral blood, obtained on day 0 of AZD1222 vaccination. These receptors were collected from an adult in good health.

The chain has TRBV19 and TRBJ1-1; D unresolved. Trimming removed 2 bases from V and 2 bases from J, with 3 bases in between. CDR3 length equals 12 residues. Germline V gene lookup returns CDR1 LNHDA and CDR2 SQIVND (reference sequence). The CDR3 DNA reads TGTGCCAGTAGTATACTTAACACTGAAGCTTTCTTT. Residues: CASSILNTEAFF.

V and J are TRBV5-1 and TRBJ2-2; D gene unclear. With 2 bases removed from V and 7 bases from J, the gap between germline ends came to 18 bases. The length of the CDR3 is 16 residues. CDR1 is SGHRS and CDR2 is YFSETQ in the germline V gene. CDR3 region: CASSFPGQTRNGELFF. In DNA form, the CDR3 reads TGCGCCAGCAGCTTCCCGGGTCAGACCAGGAACGGGGAGCTGTTTTTT.

This chain links TRBV4-1 with TRBJ1-5; D may be TRBD1 (6 bases). This CDR3 region has 16 residues. Trimming took 0 bases from V and 3 from J, leaving 12 bases between them. The germline CDR1 and CDR2 sequences are MGHRA and YSYEKL. The CDR3 region has the DNA TGCGCCAGCAGCCAAGATGGGCAGGGGAACAATCAGCCCCAGCATTTT. Protein: CASSQDGQGNNQPQHF.

This clone has a single count. The CDR3 bases are TGTGCCATGGGACAGCCCTACGAGCAGTACTTC. Protein product: CAMGQPYEQYF. The chain employs TRBV10-3 and TRBJ2-7; 7 bases agree with TRBD1. CDR3 length equals 11 residues. The germline V gene has CDR1 ENHRY and CDR2 SYGVKD. Trimming took 9 bases from V and 2 from J; bases not matched to a gene: 1.

This chain joins TRBV19 and TRBJ2-3, with 12 bases identical to TRBD2. This CDR3 spans 15 amino acids. J lost 4 bases, V lost 3 bases, and 2 bases had no gene match. CDR1 and CDR2 (germline): LNHDA, SQIVND (reference sequence). The CDR3 is CASSMTSGSPDTQYF. The CDR3 nucleotides are TGTGCCAGTAGTATGACTAGCGGGAGCCCAGATACGCAGTATTTT. Drawing the rest from reference TRBV19 and TRBJ2-3, the complete variable domain is DGGITQSPKYLFRKEGQNVTLSCEQNLNHDAMYWYRQDPGQGLRLIYYSQIVNDFQKGDIAEGYSVSREKKESFPLTVTSAQKNPTAFYLCASSMTSGSPDTQYFGPGTRLTVL.

The chain combines TRBV19 with TRBJ1-1, with TRBD1 identical over 9 bases. V trimming: 0 bases; J trimming: 6 bases; junction bases outside the gene matches: 5. Germline V gives CDR1 LNHDA, CDR2 SQIVND (reference sequence). This CDR3 is 15 amino acids long. Here the CDR3 DNA reads TGTGCCAGTAGTATAGACCGGGACAGGGACCCTGAAGCTTTCTTT. Translated, it gives CASSIDRDRDPEAFF.

The CDR3 coding sequence is TGCGCCAGCAGCTTGTCACAGGGGTACTACGAGCAGTACTTC. Protein product: CASSLSQGYYEQYF. The V call is TRBV5-1, the J call TRBJ2-7, with 7 bases identical to TRBD1. The CDR3 length is 14 residues. With V trimmed by 1 base and J by 3 bases, 4 bases remained unmatched. Germline V CDR1 and CDR2: SGHRS, YFSETQ.

The V gene is TRBV2, the J gene TRBJ1-1; D is unclear. Trimming cost V 6 bases and J 5 bases, with 10 bases left between them. The CDR3 runs to 12 residues. Germline CDR1 and CDR2: SNHLY and FYNNEI. CDR3 in DNA: TGTGCCAGCAGCCGATTGGGGACTGAAGCTTTCTTT. Its translation is CASSRLGTEAFF.

This clone was observed a handful of times. The V and J genes are TRBV6-1 and TRBJ2-5; D is undetermined. V dropped 0 bases and J dropped 7 bases, with 18 bases sitting between them. The CDR3 has 16 residues. Germline V lookup: CDR1 MNHNS, CDR2 SASEGT. Here the CDR3 reads CASSEALVGVFGTQYF. In DNA, the CDR3 is TGTGCCAGCAGTGAAGCGCTGGTTGGGGTCTTTGGGACCCAGTACTTC.

The count of this clone is one. The chain employs TRBV14 and TRBJ2-1; D possibly matches TRBD1 or TRBD2 (5 bases each). CDR3 length: 15 residues. Trimming shortened V by 1 base and J by 5 bases, and 12 bases separated the two germline ends. CDR1 SGHDN and CDR2 FVKESK come from the germline V gene. CDR3 residues: CASSQVGTINNEQFF. The CDR3 coding sequence is TGTGCCAGCAGCCAAGTGGGGACCATTAACAATGAGCAGTTCTTC.

This sequence joins TRBV2 and TRBJ2-3, with D unclear. CDR1 and CDR2 from the germline V gene are SNHLY and FYNNEI. The CDR3 contains 15 residues. V was trimmed by 2 bases and J by 7 bases, leaving 16 bases between them. CDR3 DNA: TGTGCCAGCAGTGAAATAAGCCTTAGTTTTAATACGCAGTATTTT. Translating it yields CASSEISLSFNTQYF.

This clone turned up a few times. The chain couples TRBV28 to TRBJ1-2, with 7 positions matching TRBD1. Unmatched junction bases numbered 7, after V lost 6 bases and J lost 3 bases. The CDR3 sequence is 14 residues long. Germline V lookup: CDR1 MDHEN, CDR2 SYDVKM. The CDR3 reads CASRKTGDHYGYTF. In DNA form, the CDR3 reads TGTGCCAGCAGAAAAACAGGGGACCACTATGGCTACACCTTC.

This chain connects TRBV29-1 to TRBJ1-1, with D perhaps matching TRBD1 (6 bases). V was shortened by 4 bases and J by 1 base, with 16 bases between the two germline ends. The germline CDR1 and CDR2 sequences are SQVTM and ANQGSEA. The CDR3 is 15 amino acids. The CDR3 DNA follows: TGCAGCGTTGCGGGGGGCGAGGGGTGGAACACTGAAGCTTTCTTT. Translating gives CSVAGGEGWNTEAFF.

This chain joins TRBV9 and TRBJ1-6; TRBD1 matches at 8 bases. This CDR3 spans 15 amino acids. V dropped 3 bases and J dropped 10; count of bases not matched to a gene: 9. Per germline, CDR1 SGDLS and CDR2 YYNGEE. CDR3 protein: CASSAETGVGSPLHF. In DNA, the CDR3 is TGTGCCAGCAGCGCCGAGACAGGGGTGGGATCACCCCTCCACTTT.

The chain links TRBV29-1 to TRBJ1-1, with TRBD1 matching 9 bases. Germline V CDR1 and CDR2: SQVTM, ANQGSEA. V lost 6 bases and J lost 1; bases outside the gene matches: 6. The CDR3 is made up of 14 amino acids. CDR3 sequence: CSVPGTGKNTEAFF. In nucleotides, the CDR3 is TGCAGCGTACCCGGGACAGGGAAGAACACTGAAGCTTTCTTT. The full variable domain, in which reference TRBV29-1 and TRBJ1-1 provide the parts outside the CDR3, is SAVISQKPSRDICQRGTSLTIQCQVDSQVTMMFWYRQQPGQSLTLIATANQGSEATYESGFVIDKFPISRPNLTFSTLTVSNMSPEDSSIYLCSVPGTGKNTEAFFGQGTRLTVV.

This chain uses TRBV6-2 or TRBV6-3 with TRBJ2-1, with D maybe TRBD1 (9 bases). CDR1 and CDR2 from the germline V gene are MNHEY and SVGEGT. The CDR3 length is 15 residues. V dropped 5 bases and J dropped 8 bases, with 19 bases sitting between them. This chain's CDR3 is CASSRGGQGFDEQFF. The CDR3 nucleotides read TGTGCCAGCAGTCGGGGGGGACAGGGTTTCGATGAGCAGTTCTTC.

This sequence joins TRBV5-1 and TRBJ1-2; D ambiguous. The V end lost 2 bases, the J end lost 7 bases, and 18 bases lay between the germline ends. Germline CDR1 is SGHRS and CDR2 is YFSETQ. This CDR3 has 15 amino acids. CDR3 in amino acids: CASSFTNNGLPGYTF. Here the CDR3 DNA reads TGCGCCAGCAGCTTTACCAATAATGGCCTCCCTGGCTACACCTTC.

This clone was counted a single time. The chain links TRBV16 to TRBJ1-1; D remains unclear. Germline lookup yields CDR1 KGHSY and CDR2 FQNENV. V shed 0 bases and J shed 8 bases, with 10 bases lying between them. The CDR3 has 13 amino acids. The CDR3 DNA reads as TGTGCCAGCAGCCAATCTCTCAGCCAAGAAGCTTTCTTT. Translated, it gives CASSQSLSQEAFF.

The CDR3 coding sequence is TGCGCCAGCAGCTTGGGTAGTAGCGGGAAGGGTGGAGAGACCCAGTACTTC. Translating gives CASSLGSSGKGGETQYF. The J gene is TRBJ2-5, the V gene TRBV5-1; TRBD2 matches at 8 bases. This CDR3 region has 17 residues. The germline V gene encodes CDR1 SGHRS and CDR2 YFSETQ. The V segment lost 0 bases and the J segment 4 bases; nucleotides outside the gene matches: 11.

The V gene is TRBV5-6, the J gene TRBJ2-5; weak D call: TRBD2 (5 bases). Germline V gives CDR1 SGHDT, CDR2 YYEEEE. The CDR3 runs to 13 residues. Trimming shortened V by 5 bases and J by 4 bases, and 12 bases separated the two germline ends. This chain's CDR3 is CASSRGLGETQYF. The CDR3 nucleotides are TGTGCCAGCAGTCGGGGTTTGGGAGAGACCCAGTACTTC. Based on the CDR3 plus reference TRBV5-6 and TRBJ2-5, the full variable domain is DAGVTQSPTHLIKTRGQQVTLRCSPKSGHDTVSWYQQALGQGPQFIFQYYEEEERQRGNFPDRFSGHQFPNYSSELNVNALLLGDSALYLCASSRGLGETQYFGPGTRLLVL.

The V call is TRBV6-5, the J call TRBJ1-3; tentative D call: TRBD1 (5 bases). The ends were cut back, 8 bases at V and 2 bases at J, with 13 bases in the middle. Germline CDR1 is MNHEY and CDR2 is SVGAGI. This CDR3 is 14 amino acids long. The CDR3 here is CASGEKGAGNTIYF. The CDR3, as DNA: TGTGCCAGCGGGGAAAAAGGGGCTGGAAACACCATATATTTT.

This clone was detected only once. The chain carries TRBV9 and TRBJ2-2; D call uncertain. The CDR3 has 15 residues. Germline CDR1 and CDR2: SGDLS and YYNGEE. The ends were cut back, 7 bases at V and 3 bases at J, with 16 bases in the middle. In nucleotides, the CDR3 is TGTGCCAGCGGATCTTCGGGCGGATACACCGGGGAGCTGTTTTTT. Amino acid sequence: CASGSSGGYTGELFF.

The chain combines TRBV5-1 with TRBJ1-2; TRBD1 matches at 10 bases. The CDR3 has 16 residues. The V segment lost 4 bases and the J segment 4 bases; nucleotides outside the gene matches: 10. Per the germline V gene, CDR1 is SGHRS and CDR2 is YFSETQ. As DNA, the CDR3 is TGCGCCAGCAGCGGTACCGGGACAGGGGAGGGCTATGGCTACACCTTC. It is translated as CASSGTGTGEGYGYTF.

The chain combines TRBV25-1 with TRBJ1-1, with TRBD1 matching over 7 bases. This CDR3 region has 16 residues. Per the germline V gene, CDR1 is MGHDK and CDR2 is SYGVNS. V lost 6 bases to trimming and J lost 1 base; unmatched junction nucleotides: 11. CDR3 protein: CASRETGTRTNTEAFF. The CDR3, as DNA: TGTGCCAGCAGAGAGACAGGGACCAGGACGAACACTGAAGCTTTCTTT. The entire variable domain, with the rest obtained from reference TRBV25-1 and TRBJ1-1, is as follows: EADIYQTPRYLVIGTGKKITLECSQTMGHDKMYWYQQDPGMELHLIHYSYGVNSTEKGDLSSESTVSRIRTEHFPLTLESARPSHTSQYLCASRETGTRTNTEAFFGQGTRLTVV.

The chain is built from TRBV18 and TRBJ2-1; perhaps TRBD1 as D (6 bases). The CDR3 contains 15 residues. CDR1 and CDR2 from the germline V gene are KGHSH and LQKENI. Trimming removed 2 bases at V and 6 bases at J, with 14 bases between. The CDR3 sequence is CASSPDRTGANEQFF. In DNA form, the CDR3 reads TGTGCCAGCTCACCAGACAGGACCGGAGCCAATGAGCAGTTCTTC.

The chain couples TRBV27 to TRBJ1-2, with unresolved D. In germline, CDR1 is MNHEY, CDR2 SMNVEV (reference sequence). The V end was cut by 5 bases, the J end by 8 bases, with 15 bases between. This CDR3 region has 13 residues. This CDR3 reads CASSPRTREGYTF. In DNA, the CDR3 is TGTGCCAGCAGTCCCCGGACCCGGGAAGGCTACACCTTC.